These 18 T cell receptor beta chains came from one sample sequenced in a study of OX40 agonist ivuxolimab in advanced cancers. Clones were read by immunoSEQ multiplex PCR, and TCRdb kept only the in-frame ones, dropping some. The sample lists roughly 93,000 clones; approximately 80% were seen once. This specimen was CD4+ or CD8+ T cells sorted from blood, taken in a trial of the OX40 agonist ivuxolimab. All receptors come from an adult with an advanced solid tumor such as melanoma, head and neck, liver or kidney cancer.

This clone came up a few times. This chain uses TRBV7-9 with TRBJ2-1, with 10 bases lining up with TRBD1. Trimming removed 8 bases from V and 4 bases from J; junction bases left unmatched: 5. The CDR3 totals 14 residues. The germline V gene encodes CDR1 SEHNR and CDR2 FQNEAQ (reference sequence). CDR3 amino acids: CASARQGAYNEQFF. Written as DNA, the CDR3 is TGTGCCAGCGCCCGACAGGGGGCATACAATGAGCAGTTCTTC.

The chain combines TRBV6-1 with TRBJ2-1; D perhaps matches TRBD1 (7 bases). Trimming stripped 7 bases from V and 5 bases from J, with 18 bases between. Looked up from germline, CDR1 is MNHNS and CDR2 is SASEGT. The CDR3 consists of 15 residues. DNA of the CDR3: TGTGCCAGCACCCTCAGGGGGGACACAAACAATGAGCAGTTCTTC. It encodes CASTLRGDTNNEQFF.

The V gene is TRBV5-4, the J gene TRBJ1-2; the D is unclear. Germline V gene sequence: CDR1 SGHNT, CDR2 YYREEE (reference sequence). The CDR3 runs 13 residues. Trimming cost V 3 bases and J 1 base, with 7 bases left between them. Here the CDR3 reads CASSSDGNYGYTF. The CDR3 DNA reads as TGTGCCAGCAGCTCCGACGGTAACTATGGCTACACCTTC.

The gene calls are TRBV9 and TRBJ1-2; D is perhaps TRBD1 (5 bases). Trimming pared 0 bases from V and 1 base from J, leaving 10 bases between. This CDR3 is built from 15 residues. CDR1 SGDLS and CDR2 YYNGEE come from the germline V gene. CDR3 DNA: TGTGCCAGCAGCGTAGAACGAGACAGTAACTATGGCTACACCTTC. This translates into CASSVERDSNYGYTF.

This chain joins TRBV10-3 and TRBJ2-5; TRBD2 aligns across 8 bases. The CDR3 sequence is 15 residues long. The V segment lost 7 bases and the J segment 5 bases; nucleotides outside the gene matches: 12. CDR1 is ENHRY, CDR2 SYGVKD, per germline. Here the CDR3 DNA reads TGTGCCATCAAAGGCGGTAGCGGGATCTCTGAGACCCAGTACTTC. As protein: CAIKGGSGISETQYF.

The rearrangement links TRBV4-1 to TRBJ1-1, with D tentatively TRBD1 (5 bases). The CDR3 contains 15 residues. Trimming pared 0 bases from V and 3 bases from J, leaving 11 bases between. CDR1 is MGHRA, CDR2 YSYEKL, per germline. CDR3: CASSQDYQGDTEAFF. The CDR3 region has the DNA TGCGCCAGCAGCCAAGATTATCAGGGCGACACTGAAGCTTTCTTT.

The V gene is TRBV18, the J gene TRBJ2-1, with 10 bases identical to TRBD1. V shed 4 bases and J 5 bases; nucleotides not matched to a gene: 5. Germline V gene data show CDR1 as KGHSH and CDR2 as LQKENI. The CDR3 is 15 residues long. CDR3: CASSLGQGLNNEQFF. Here the CDR3 DNA reads TGTGCCAGCTCACTGGGACAGGGGTTGAACAATGAGCAGTTCTTC.

V and J are TRBV7-9 and TRBJ1-6, with 7 bases aligning to TRBD1. In germline, CDR1 is SEHNR, CDR2 FQNEAQ (reference sequence). CDR3 size: 14 residues. V shed 4 bases, J shed 8 bases, and the junction held 5 bases outside the gene matches. CDR3 amino acids: CASSSQGRYSPLHF. CDR3 coding DNA: TGTGCCAGCAGCTCACAGGGGAGGTATTCACCCCTCCACTTT. The full variable domain, in which reference TRBV7-9 and TRBJ1-6 provide the parts outside the CDR3, is DTGVSQNPRHKITKRGQNVTFRCDPISEHNRLYWYRQTLGQGPEFLTYFQNEAQLEKSRLLSDRFSAERPKGSFSTLEIQRTEQGDSAMYLCASSSQGRYSPLHFGNGTRLTVT.

The chain combines TRBV6-5 with TRBJ2-1; D may match TRBD1 or TRBD2 (6 bases each). Trimming removed 0 bases at V and 9 bases at J, with 18 bases between. The CDR3 length is 16 residues. Germline CDR1 is MNHEY and CDR2 is SVGAGI. This CDR3 reads CASSYSTINGGGEQFF. Here the CDR3 DNA reads TGTGCCAGCAGTTACTCGACAATTAACGGGGGCGGTGAGCAGTTCTTC.

The chain couples TRBV7-2 to TRBJ2-1; 9 bases agree with TRBD2. Trimming removed 5 bases from V and 0 bases from J; junction bases left unmatched: 11. The CDR3 spans 18 residues. The germline V gene encodes CDR1 SGHTA and CDR2 FQGNSA. The CDR3 DNA reads TGTGCCAGCAGCCCAGTGAGTGGAGCGGGAGGCTCCTACAATGAGCAGTTCTTC. Protein: CASSPVSGAGGSYNEQFF.

V gene TRBV7-2 combines with J gene TRBJ1-2; D is uncertain. The germline CDR1 and CDR2 sequences are SGHTA and FQGNSA. Trimming left V 5 bases short and J 0 bases short, with 13 bases between. The CDR3 totals 15 residues. CDR3 amino acids: CASSPKAIANYGYTF. For the CDR3, the DNA is TGTGCCAGCAGCCCCAAAGCCATAGCTAACTATGGCTACACCTTC.

This clone was counted once. This chain connects TRBV11-2 to TRBJ2-3, with 9 nucleotides matching TRBD2. The CDR3 has 16 amino acids. J lost 5 bases, V lost 1 base, and 7 bases had no gene match. Germline lookup yields CDR1 SGHAT and CDR2 FQNNGV. The CDR3 loop is CASSLGSGRYGDTQYF. The CDR3 DNA is TGTGCCAGCAGCTTAGGCAGCGGGAGGTATGGAGATACGCAGTATTTT. Complete variable domain (other parts from reference TRBV11-2 and TRBJ2-3): EAGVAQSPRYKIIEKRQSVAFWCNPISGHATLYWYQQILGQGPKLLIQFQNNGVVDDSQLPKDRFSAERLKGVDSTLKIQPAKLEDSAVYLCASSLGSGRYGDTQYFGPGTRLTVL.

The gene calls are TRBV7-2 and TRBJ1-2; no clear D gene. V gave up 1 base and J gave up 4 bases, with 10 bases separating them. Germline V CDR1 and CDR2: SGHTA, FQGNSA. CDR3 length: 14 residues. The CDR3 protein is CASSLERRSYGYTF. The CDR3 DNA reads TGTGCCAGCAGCTTAGAACGGCGTTCCTATGGCTACACCTTC.

The chain employs TRBV6-1 and TRBJ2-7; D may be TRBD2 (6 bases). The CDR3 spans 14 residues. The V gene lost 6 bases and the J gene lost 2 bases, with 14 bases spanning the gap. Germline V CDR1 and CDR2: MNHNS, SASEGT. The CDR3 sequence: CASRSGTDTYEQYF. The CDR3 DNA sequence: TGTGCCAGCAGGTCCGGGACTGACACCTACGAGCAGTACTTC.

J is TRBJ1-4 and V is TRBV5-1, with D possibly matching TRBD1 (5 bases). The ends were cut back, 0 bases at V and 8 bases at J, with 11 bases in the middle. CDR1 and CDR2 from the germline V gene are SGHRS and YFSETQ. The length of the CDR3 is 14 residues. The chain's CDR3 is CASSLEAGKEKLFF. The CDR3 DNA is TGCGCCAGCAGCTTGGAGGCAGGGAAAGAAAAACTGTTTTTT.

This chain links TRBV5-1 with TRBJ1-1; D is perhaps TRBD1 (6 bases). CDR3 size: 14 residues. V was shortened by 4 bases and J by 5 bases, with 15 bases between the two germline ends. From germline, CDR1 is SGHRS and CDR2 YFSETQ. Written as DNA, the CDR3 is TGCGCCAGCAGCGGGGGGGGGCCGGGTACTGAAGCTTTCTTT. Protein: CASSGGGPGTEAFF.

V gene TRBV18 combines with J gene TRBJ2-7; D is unclear. The CDR3 totals 14 residues. Trimming shortened V by 0 bases and J by 3 bases, and 9 bases separated the two germline ends. CDR1 is KGHSH, CDR2 LQKENI, per germline. CDR3: CASSPPGLIYEQYF. The CDR3 DNA reads as TGTGCCAGCTCACCACCGGGCCTTATCTACGAGCAGTACTTC. Drawing the rest from reference TRBV18 and TRBJ2-7, the complete variable domain is NAGVMQNPRHLVRRRGQEARLRCSPMKGHSHVYWYRQLPEEGLKFMVYLQKENIIDESGMPKERFSAEFPKEGPSILRIQQVVRGDSAAYFCASSPPGLIYEQYFGPGTRLTVT.

V usage is TRBV7-2 and J usage is TRBJ1-4; TRBD1 is a possible D gene (6 bases). The CDR3 has 13 amino acids. Trimming took 5 bases from V and 5 from J, leaving 9 bases between them. CDR1 SGHTA and CDR2 FQGNSA come from the germline V gene. CDR3 nucleotides: TGTGCCAGCAGCAAGGACAGAAATGAAAAACTGTTTTTT. It encodes CASSKDRNEKLFF.